This TCR beta chain was recorded in a study of blood T cell repertoires in COVID-19. Germline V gives CDR1 SEHNR, CDR2 FQNEAQ (reference sequence). Unmatched junction bases numbered 11, after V lost 10 bases and J lost 3 bases. This CDR3 is 15 amino acids long. Data came from immunoSEQ multiplex PCR; TCRdb stores just in-frame clones and leaves some out. The repertoire holds approximately 80,000 clones, with about four fifths as singletons. The genes are TRBV7-9 and TRBJ1-2; TRBD1 agrees at 10 bases. The receptor's source is an older man with acute or convalescent COVID-19. Sequencing used peripheral blood. CDR3 DNA sequence: TGTGCCACTACAAGACAGGGGGCGCAGTACTATGGCTACACCTTC. Translated: CATTRQGAQYYGYTF. Supplemented by reference TRBV7-9 and TRBJ1-2, the full variable domain reads DTGVSQNPRHKITKRGQNVTFRCDPISEHNRLYWYRQTLGQGPEFLTYFQNEAQLEKSRLLSDRFSAERPKGSFSTLEIQRTEQGDSAMYLCATTRQGAQYYGYTFGSGTRLTVV.